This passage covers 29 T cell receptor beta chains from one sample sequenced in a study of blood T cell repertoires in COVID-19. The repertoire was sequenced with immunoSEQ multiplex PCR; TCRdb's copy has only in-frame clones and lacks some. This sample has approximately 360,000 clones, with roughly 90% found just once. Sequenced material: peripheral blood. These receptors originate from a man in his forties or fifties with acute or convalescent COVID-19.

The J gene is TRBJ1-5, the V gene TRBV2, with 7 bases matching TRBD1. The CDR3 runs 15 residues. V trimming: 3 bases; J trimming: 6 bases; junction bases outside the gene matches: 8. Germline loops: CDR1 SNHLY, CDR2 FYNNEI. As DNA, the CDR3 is TGTGCCAGCAGTGACGCCAGGGGGTTCGGTCAGCCCCAGCATTTT. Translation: CASSDARGFGQPQHF.

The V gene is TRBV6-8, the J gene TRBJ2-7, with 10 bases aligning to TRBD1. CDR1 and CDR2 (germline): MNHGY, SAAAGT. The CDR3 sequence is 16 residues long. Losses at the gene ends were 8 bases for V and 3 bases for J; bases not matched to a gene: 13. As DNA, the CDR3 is TGTGCCAGCTTTCTCCAATCGGGACAGGGGTTCTACGAGCAGTACTTC. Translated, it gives CASFLQSGQGFYEQYF.

CDR3 sequence reads: CASSSHGGEAFF. The CDR3 nucleotides are TGTGCCAGCAGCTCACACGGGGGTGAAGCTTTCTTT. V and J are TRBV6-2 or TRBV6-3 and TRBJ1-1, with a weak D call TRBD1 (5 bases). V lost 6 bases to trimming and J lost 7 bases, with 12 bases between them. Per germline, CDR1 MNHEY and CDR2 SVGEGT. This CDR3 is 12 amino acids long.

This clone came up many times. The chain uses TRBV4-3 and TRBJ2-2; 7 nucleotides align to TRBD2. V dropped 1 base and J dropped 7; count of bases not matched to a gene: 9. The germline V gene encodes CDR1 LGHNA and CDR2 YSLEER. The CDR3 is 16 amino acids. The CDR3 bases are TGCGCCAGCAGCCAAGGGGCGGGGGATTCAGGCGGGGAGCTGTTTTTT. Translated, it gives CASSQGAGDSGGELFF.

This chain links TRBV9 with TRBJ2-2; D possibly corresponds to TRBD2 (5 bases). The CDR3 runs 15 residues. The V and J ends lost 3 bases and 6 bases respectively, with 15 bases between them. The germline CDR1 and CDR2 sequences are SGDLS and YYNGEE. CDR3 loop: CASSDGPGGPGELFF. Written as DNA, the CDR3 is TGTGCCAGCAGCGACGGGCCAGGAGGACCCGGGGAGCTGTTTTTT.

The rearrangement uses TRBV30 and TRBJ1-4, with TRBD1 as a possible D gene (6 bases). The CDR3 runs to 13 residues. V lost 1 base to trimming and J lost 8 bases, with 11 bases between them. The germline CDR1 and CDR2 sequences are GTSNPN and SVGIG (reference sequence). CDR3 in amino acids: CAWSAQGPEKLFF. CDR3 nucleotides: TGTGCCTGGAGTGCCCAGGGGCCCGAAAAACTGTTTTTT.

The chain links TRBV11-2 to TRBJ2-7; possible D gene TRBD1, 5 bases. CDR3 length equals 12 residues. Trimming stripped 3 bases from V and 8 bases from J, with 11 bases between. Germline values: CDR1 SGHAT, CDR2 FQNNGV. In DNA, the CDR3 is TGTGCCAGCAGCTTCCAGGGAAGACAGCAGTACTTC. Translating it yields CASSFQGRQQYF.

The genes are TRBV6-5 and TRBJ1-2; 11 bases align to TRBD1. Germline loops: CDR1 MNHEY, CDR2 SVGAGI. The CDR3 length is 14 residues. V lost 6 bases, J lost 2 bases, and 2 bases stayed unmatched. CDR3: CASRRDRGNYGYTF. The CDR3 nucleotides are TGTGCCAGCAGGAGGGACAGGGGGAACTATGGCTACACCTTC.

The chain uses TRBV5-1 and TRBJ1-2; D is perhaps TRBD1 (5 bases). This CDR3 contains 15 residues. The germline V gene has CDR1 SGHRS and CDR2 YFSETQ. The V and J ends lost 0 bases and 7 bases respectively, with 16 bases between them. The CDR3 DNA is TGCGCCAGCAGCTTGGAGGGCAGGGACTCGGCTGGCTACACCTTC. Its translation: CASSLEGRDSAGYTF.

CDR3 loop: CASSLQTSMDYNEQFF. CDR3 sequence (DNA): TGTGCCAGCAGCCTCCAGACTAGTATGGACTACAATGAGCAGTTCTTC. V gene TRBV7-3 combines with J gene TRBJ2-1; D might be TRBD2 (6 bases). In germline, CDR1 is SGHTA, CDR2 FQGTGA. V lost 5 bases to trimming and J lost 3 bases, with 17 bases between them. CDR3 size: 16 residues.

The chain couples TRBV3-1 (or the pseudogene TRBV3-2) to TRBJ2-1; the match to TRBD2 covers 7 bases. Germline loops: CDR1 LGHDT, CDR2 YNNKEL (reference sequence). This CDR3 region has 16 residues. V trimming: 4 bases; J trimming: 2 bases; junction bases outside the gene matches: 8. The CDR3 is CASSRRDYKAYNEQFF. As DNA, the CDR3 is TGTGCCAGCAGCCGCCGGGACTACAAGGCCTACAATGAGCAGTTCTTC.

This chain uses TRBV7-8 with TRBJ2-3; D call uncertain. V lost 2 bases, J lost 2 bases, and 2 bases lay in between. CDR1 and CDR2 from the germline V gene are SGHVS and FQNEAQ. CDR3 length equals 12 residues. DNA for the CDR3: TGTGCCAGCAGCTTATACACAGATACGCAGTATTTT. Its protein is CASSLYTDTQYF.

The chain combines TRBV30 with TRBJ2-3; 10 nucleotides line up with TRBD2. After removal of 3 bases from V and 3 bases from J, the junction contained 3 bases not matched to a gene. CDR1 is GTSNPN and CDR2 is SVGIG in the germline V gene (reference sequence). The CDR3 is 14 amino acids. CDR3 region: CAWRASGSTDTQYF. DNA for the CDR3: TGTGCCTGGAGGGCTAGCGGGAGTACAGATACGCAGTATTTT. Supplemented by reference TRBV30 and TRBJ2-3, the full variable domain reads SQTIHQWPATLVQPVGSPLSLECTVEGTSNPNLYWYRQAAGRGLQLLFYSVGIGQISSEVPQNLSASRPQDRQFILSSKKLLLSDSGFYLCAWRASGSTDTQYFGPGTRLTVL.

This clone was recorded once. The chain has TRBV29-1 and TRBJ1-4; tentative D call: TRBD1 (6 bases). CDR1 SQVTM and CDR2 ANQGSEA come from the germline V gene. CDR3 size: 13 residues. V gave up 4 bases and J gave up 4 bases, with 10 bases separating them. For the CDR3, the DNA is TGCAGCGTTGGGACAGATTATAATGAAAAACTGTTTTTT. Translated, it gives CSVGTDYNEKLFF.

CDR3 DNA sequence: TGTGCCAGCAGCAACTCAGGGGAGAATTTGGAGACCCAGTACTTC. Translating gives CASSNSGENLETQYF. V usage is TRBV9 and J usage is TRBJ2-5, with D tentatively TRBD1 (6 bases). Germline V gene data show CDR1 as SGDLS and CDR2 as YYNGEE. The CDR3 sequence is 15 residues long. Trimming pared 4 bases from V and 5 bases from J, leaving 18 bases between.

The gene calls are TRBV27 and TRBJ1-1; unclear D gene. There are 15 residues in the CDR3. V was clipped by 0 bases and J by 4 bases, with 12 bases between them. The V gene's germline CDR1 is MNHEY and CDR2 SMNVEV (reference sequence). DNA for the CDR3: TGTGCCAGCAGTTTATCGACACGGGGAGGCACTGAAGCTTTCTTT. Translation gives CASSLSTRGGTEAFF.

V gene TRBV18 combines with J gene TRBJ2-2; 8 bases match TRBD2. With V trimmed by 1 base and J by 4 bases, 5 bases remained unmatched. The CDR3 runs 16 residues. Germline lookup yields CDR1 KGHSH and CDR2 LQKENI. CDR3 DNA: TGTGCCAGCTCACCACAGGCGGGAGGTACCACCGGGGAGCTGTTTTTT. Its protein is CASSPQAGGTTGELFF.

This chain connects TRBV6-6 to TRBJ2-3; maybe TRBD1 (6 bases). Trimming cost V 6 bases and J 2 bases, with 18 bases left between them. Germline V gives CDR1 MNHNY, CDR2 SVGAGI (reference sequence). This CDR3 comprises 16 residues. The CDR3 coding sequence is TGTGCCAGCAGGCGAACAGGGTCCATAATCACAGATACGCAGTATTTT. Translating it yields CASRRTGSIITDTQYF.

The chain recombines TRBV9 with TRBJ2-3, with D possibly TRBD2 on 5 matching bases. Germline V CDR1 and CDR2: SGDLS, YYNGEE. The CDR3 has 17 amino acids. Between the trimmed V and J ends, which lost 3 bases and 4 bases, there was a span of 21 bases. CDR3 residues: CASSDAPLRAGPDTQYF. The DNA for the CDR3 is TGTGCCAGCAGCGATGCGCCGTTGAGGGCGGGTCCAGATACGCAGTATTTT.

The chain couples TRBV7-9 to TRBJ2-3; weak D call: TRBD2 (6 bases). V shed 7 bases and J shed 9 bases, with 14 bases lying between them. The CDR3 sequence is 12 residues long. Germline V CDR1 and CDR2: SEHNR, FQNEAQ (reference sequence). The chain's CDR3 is CASKSDGSTQYF. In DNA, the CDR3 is TGTGCCAGCAAGTCCGACGGGAGCACGCAGTATTTT.

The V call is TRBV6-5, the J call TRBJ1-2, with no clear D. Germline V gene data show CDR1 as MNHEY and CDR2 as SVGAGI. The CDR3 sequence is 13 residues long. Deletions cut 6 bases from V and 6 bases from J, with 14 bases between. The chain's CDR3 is CASRNGGEDGYTF. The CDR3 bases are TGTGCCAGCAGAAACGGTGGGGAGGATGGCTACACCTTC.

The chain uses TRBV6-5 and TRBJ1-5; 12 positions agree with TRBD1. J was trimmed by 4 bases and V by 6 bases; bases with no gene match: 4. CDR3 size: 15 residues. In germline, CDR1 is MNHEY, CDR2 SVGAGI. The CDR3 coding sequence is TGTGCCAGCAGGGGGACAGGGGGCCTTAATCAGCCCCAGCATTTT. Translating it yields CASRGTGGLNQPQHF.

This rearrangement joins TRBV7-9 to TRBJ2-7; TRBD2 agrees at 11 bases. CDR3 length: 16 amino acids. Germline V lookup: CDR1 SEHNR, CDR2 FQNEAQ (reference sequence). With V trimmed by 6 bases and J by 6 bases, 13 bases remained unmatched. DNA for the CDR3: TGTGCCAGCAGGGGGACTAGCGGAACACTACGAGGCGAGCAGTACTTC. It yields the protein CASRGTSGTLRGEQYF.

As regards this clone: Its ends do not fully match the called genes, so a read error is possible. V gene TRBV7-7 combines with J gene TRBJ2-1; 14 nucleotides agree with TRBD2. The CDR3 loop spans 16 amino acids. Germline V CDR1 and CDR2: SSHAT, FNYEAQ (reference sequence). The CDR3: CASSSSGLAGANEQFF. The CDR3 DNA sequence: TGTGCTAGCAGCTCCTCGGGACTAGCGGGGGCCAATGAGCAGTTCTTC.

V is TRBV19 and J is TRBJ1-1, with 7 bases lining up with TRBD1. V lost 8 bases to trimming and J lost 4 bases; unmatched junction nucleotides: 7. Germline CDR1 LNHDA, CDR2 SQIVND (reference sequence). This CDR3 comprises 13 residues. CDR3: CASCDRVGTEAFF. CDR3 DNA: TGTGCCAGTTGTGACAGGGTGGGCACTGAAGCTTTCTTT.

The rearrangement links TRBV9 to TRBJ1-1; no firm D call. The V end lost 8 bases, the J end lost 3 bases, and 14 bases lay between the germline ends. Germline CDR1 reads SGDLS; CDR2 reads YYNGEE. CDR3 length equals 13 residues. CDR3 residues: CASSEEGYTEAFF. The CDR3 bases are TGTGCCAGTTCTGAGGAGGGATACACTGAAGCTTTCTTT. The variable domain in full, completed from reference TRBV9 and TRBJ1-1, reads DSGVTQTPKHLITATGQRVTLRCSPRSGDLSVYWYQQSLDQGLQFLIQYYNGEERAKGNILERFSAQQFPDLHSELNLSSLELGDSALYFCASSEEGYTEAFFGQGTRLTVV.

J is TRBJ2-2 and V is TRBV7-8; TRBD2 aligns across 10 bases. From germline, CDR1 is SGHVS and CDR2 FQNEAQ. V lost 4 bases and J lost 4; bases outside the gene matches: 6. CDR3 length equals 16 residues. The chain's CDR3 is CASSSRTSGVTGELFF. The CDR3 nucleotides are TGTGCCAGCAGCTCAAGGACTAGCGGAGTCACCGGGGAGCTGTTTTTT.

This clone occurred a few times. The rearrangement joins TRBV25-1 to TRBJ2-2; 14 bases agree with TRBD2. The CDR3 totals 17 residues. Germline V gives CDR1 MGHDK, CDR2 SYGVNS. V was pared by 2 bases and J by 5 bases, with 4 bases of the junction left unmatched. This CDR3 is CASSELGTSGSTGELFF. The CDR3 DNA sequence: TGTGCCAGCAGTGAACTCGGGACTAGCGGGAGTACCGGGGAGCTGTTTTTT.

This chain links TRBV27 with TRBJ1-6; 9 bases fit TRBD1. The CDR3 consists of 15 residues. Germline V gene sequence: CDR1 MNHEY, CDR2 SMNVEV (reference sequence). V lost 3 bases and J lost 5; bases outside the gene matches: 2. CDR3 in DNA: TGTGCCAGCAGTTTTTGGACAGGGGATAATTCACCCCTCCACTTT. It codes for CASSFWTGDNSPLHF.